This T cell receptor (beta chain) was identified during a study of blood T cell repertoires in COVID-19. The wider study: The study drew acute and convalescent COVID-19 samples from the United States, Italy and Spain. T cells, B-cell-depleted T cells, or PBMCs provided the cDNA or gDNA that served as material.

Authors' analysis steps: Quantification of nucleated cells was approximated via reference gene primer amplification. Profiling relied on immunoSEQ multiplex PCR, and the TCRdb table lists in-frame clones only, not all of them. For V, J and clone size, that table is used; D and trimming come from the DNA. The sample includes about 250,000 clones, about 87% of them seen just once. CDR3 length equals 15 residues. CDR1 and CDR2 from the germline V gene are SGHTS and YDEGEE. The junction had 10 bases not matched to a gene; V was cut back by 3 bases and J by 7 bases. This clonotype originated in a woman in her forties or fifties who had recovered from COVID-19. Sequencing was carried out using PBMCs or T cells enriched from blood (not recorded which). The V gene is TRBV5-8, the J gene TRBJ1-2, with TRBD1 identical over 9 bases. The CDR3 spells CASSYRTGQGFGYTF. DNA of the CDR3: TGTGCCAGCAGCTACCGAACGGGACAGGGATTTGGCTACACCTTC.